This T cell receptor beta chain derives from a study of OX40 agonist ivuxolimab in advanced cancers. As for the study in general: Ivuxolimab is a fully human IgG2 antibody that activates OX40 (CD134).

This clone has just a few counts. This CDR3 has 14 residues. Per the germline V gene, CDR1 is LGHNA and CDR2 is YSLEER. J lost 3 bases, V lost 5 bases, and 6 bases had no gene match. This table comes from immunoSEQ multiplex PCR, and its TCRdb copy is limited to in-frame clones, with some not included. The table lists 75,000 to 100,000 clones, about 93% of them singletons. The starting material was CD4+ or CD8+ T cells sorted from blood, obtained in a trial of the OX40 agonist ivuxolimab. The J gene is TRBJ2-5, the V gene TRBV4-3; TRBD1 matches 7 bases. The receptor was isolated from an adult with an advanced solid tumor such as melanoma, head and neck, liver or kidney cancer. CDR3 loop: CASSSKGAKETQYF. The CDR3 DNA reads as TGCGCCAGCAGCTCCAAGGGGGCTAAAGAGACCCAGTACTTC.